The 19 T cell receptor beta chains reported below all come from one sample, sequenced in a study of vaccination and CD4 T cells after COVID-19. Sequence data for DNA of cultured CD4+ T cells were generated by the Oncomine TCR Beta short-read assay. One entry per CDR3 protein, called by TCRdb with MiXCR from the PCR reads. This sample yields several thousand distinct CDR3 sequences, of which about 35% are seen a single time; 25% to 35% belongs to the top ten. Their recognized antigens are unknown. The treatment is: roughly 10-day PBMC culture with coronavirus spike peptide pools or control peptides (ViraFEST assay). An unexposed donor provided the CD4+ T cells, which were collected before the COVID-19 pandemic (2011-2018). Sequences were obtained from CD4+ T cells from blood, cultured in vitro. The receptors come from a human donor in good health.

In this sample, this clonotype turned up once. Germline and junction disagree at one end, which may indicate a read error. The chain has TRBV2 and TRBJ1-2, with 7 bases fitting TRBD1. The CDR3 spans 14 residues. Germline V CDR1 and CDR2: SNHLY, FYNNEI. In DNA form, the CDR3 reads TGTGTCAGCAGAGAAACAGGGGAGGGCTATGGCTACACCTTC. Translated, it gives CVSRETGEGYGYTF.

CDR3 residues: CASSGPNDQPQHF. CDR3 coding DNA: TGTGCCAGCAGCGGACCTAACGATCAGCCCCAGCATTTT. This chain joins TRBV9 and TRBJ1-5; D not certain. The germline gives CDR1 SGDLS, CDR2 YYNGEE. This CDR3 has 13 residues. Between the trimmed V and J ends, which lost 3 bases and 5 bases, there was a span of 9 bases.

The table lists this clonotype with a count of one. The chain carries TRBV5-1 and TRBJ1-2; D gene unclear. The CDR3 is made up of 14 amino acids. Trimming left V 2 bases short and J 3 bases short, with 11 bases between. The V gene's germline CDR1 is SGHRS and CDR2 YFSETQ. CDR3 sequence reads: CASSLLTPDYGYTF. CDR3 bases: TGCGCCAGCAGCTTACTGACCCCTGACTATGGCTACACCTTC.

The J gene is TRBJ1-2, the V gene TRBV6-1; D possibly corresponds to TRBD1 (5 bases). The CDR3 is 14 residues long. Germline-derived CDR1 and CDR2 are MNHNS and SASEGT. V was clipped by 8 bases and J by 3 bases, with 16 bases between them. The CDR3 DNA reads as TGTGCCAGCGGTACGCAGGGACTGCACTATGGCTACACCTTC. Protein sequence: CASGTQGLHYGYTF.

This clonotype was seen more than once but under ten times. The rearrangement joins TRBV6-5 to TRBJ1-2; D might be TRBD1 (5 bases). This CDR3 has 16 amino acids. Trimming removed 0 bases at V and 7 bases at J, with 18 bases between. The germline V gene has CDR1 MNHEY and CDR2 SVGAGI. The CDR3 reads CASSYSRTGTPGGYTF. The CDR3 bases are TGTGCCAGCAGTTACTCCCGAACGGGGACTCCCGGTGGCTACACCTTC.

V is TRBV24-1 and J is TRBJ1-3; TRBD1 aligns across 9 bases. The CDR3 totals 18 residues. J gave up 0 bases and V 8 bases, and 13 bases lay outside the gene matches. The germline gives CDR1 KGHDR, CDR2 SFDVKD. DNA of the CDR3: TGTGCCACCACCCACGGGACAGGGTCCCGAGCCTCTGGAAACACCATATATTTT. Its translation is CATTHGTGSRASGNTIYF.

CDR3 coding DNA: TGTGCCAGCAGCGAGAGGAAGTTACTTCAGCCCCAGCATTTT. Encoded protein: CASSERKLLQPQHF. This chain joins TRBV2 and TRBJ1-5; D is ambiguous. The CDR3 is 14 amino acids. Trimming removed 6 bases at V and 6 bases at J, with 15 bases between. Germline values: CDR1 SNHLY, CDR2 FYNNEI. Variable domain in full (rest from reference TRBV2 and TRBJ1-5): EPEVTQTPSHQVTQMGQEVILRCVPISNHLYFYWYRQILGQKVEFLVSFYNNEISEKSEIFDDQFSVERPDGSNFTLKIRSTKLEDSAMYFCASSERKLLQPQHFGDGTRLSIL.

In this sample, this clonotype turned up a few times. The chain has TRBV2 and TRBJ2-5; D is undetermined. Between the trimmed V and J ends, which lost 3 bases and 5 bases, there was a span of 4 bases. Germline V gene data show CDR1 as SNHLY and CDR2 as FYNNEI. CDR3 length: 11 residues. The CDR3, as DNA: TGTGCCAGCAGTGATTGGGAGACCCAGTACTTC. Amino acids: CASSDWETQYF.

This chain links TRBV2 with TRBJ2-7; no definite D call. The germline CDR1 and CDR2 sequences are SNHLY and FYNNEI. CDR3 length: 10 residues. V dropped 5 bases and J dropped 6 bases, with 5 bases sitting between them. The CDR3 nucleotides read TGTGCCAGCAGTTCCCTCGAGCAGTACTTC. It is translated as CASSSLEQYF.

This clonotype was detected only a few times. The V gene is TRBV7-2, the J gene TRBJ1-1, with D hard to call. Between the trimmed V and J ends, which lost 6 bases and 9 bases, there was a span of 11 bases. Germline-derived CDR1 and CDR2 are SGHTA and FQGNSA. This CDR3 has 11 amino acids. CDR3 nucleotides: TGTGCCAGCAGGTCGGGGTCAAAAGCTTTCTTT. This encodes CASRSGSKAFF.

This clonotype has a handful of counts. The CDR3 loop is CASSTGRYGYTF. CDR3 nucleotides: TGTGCCAGTAGTACAGGGAGGTATGGCTACACCTTC. The V and J genes are TRBV19 and TRBJ1-2; D is possibly TRBD1 (5 bases). This CDR3 comprises 12 residues. CDR1 and CDR2 (germline): LNHDA, SQIVND (reference sequence). The V and J ends lost 4 bases and 5 bases respectively, with 8 bases between them.

The chain employs TRBV7-2 and TRBJ1-1; D gene uncertain. The CDR3 covers 13 residues. Germline V gene data show CDR1 as SGHTA and CDR2 as FQGNSA. Trimming left V 2 bases short and J 3 bases short, with 7 bases between. The CDR3 loop reads CASSLQVDTEAFF. CDR3 nucleotide sequence: TGTGCCAGCAGCTTACAGGTCGACACTGAAGCTTTCTTT.

V is TRBV20-1 and J is TRBJ1-2; D unclear. The CDR3 consists of 9 residues. Germline-derived CDR1 and CDR2 are DFQATT and SNEGSKA (reference sequence). Trimming removed 0 bases at V and 8 bases at J, with 1 base between. The CDR3 nucleotides are TGCAGTGCTAGAGAGGGCTACACCTTC. Its protein product is CSAREGYTF.

The chain is built from TRBV7-3 and TRBJ2-2; 8 bases align to TRBD2. Germline loops: CDR1 SGHTA, CDR2 FQGTGA. The CDR3 runs to 16 residues. V was pared by 0 bases and J by 2 bases, with 2 bases of the junction left unmatched. CDR3 sequence (DNA): TGTGCCAGCAGCTTAACGCTAGCGGGCAACACCGGGGAGCTGTTTTTT. It is translated as CASSLTLAGNTGELFF.

This CDR3 is CASSLRGGDYNEQFF. The CDR3 nucleotides read TGTGCCAGCAGCTTAAGGGGGGGGGACTACAATGAGCAGTTCTTC. The rearrangement uses TRBV7-9 and TRBJ2-1; perhaps TRBD2 as D (7 bases). CDR3 length equals 15 residues. Per germline, CDR1 SEHNR and CDR2 FQNEAQ (reference sequence). Trimming pared 2 bases from V and 3 bases from J, leaving 11 bases between.

The rearrangement links TRBV11-2 to TRBJ2-7, with D possibly TRBD1 on 6 matching bases. Trimming removed 5 bases from V and 5 bases from J, with 16 bases in between. This CDR3 spans 14 amino acids. Looked up from germline, CDR1 is SGHAT and CDR2 is FQNNGV. This CDR3 reads CASSLSGQLDEQYF. The CDR3 bases are TGTGCCAGCAGCCTATCTGGACAGCTCGACGAGCAGTACTTC.

This sequence joins TRBV20-1 and TRBJ2-7; D gene ambiguous. This CDR3 is built from 11 residues. CDR1 and CDR2 (germline): DFQATT, SNEGSKA (reference sequence). V was cut by 6 bases and J by 3 bases, with 9 bases left in between. The CDR3 protein is CSAEWDYEQYF. The CDR3 DNA reads as TGCAGTGCAGAATGGGACTACGAGCAGTACTTC.

This clonotype came up a few times. The chain has TRBV7-3 and TRBJ2-7; 8 bases fit TRBD2. Trimming at V came to 5 bases and at J to 4 bases, leaving 7 bases not matched to a gene. Germline V lookup: CDR1 SGHTA, CDR2 FQGTGA. The CDR3 is 14 residues long. In nucleotides, the CDR3 is TGTGCCAGCAGCCTAAGCGGGGGCCCTTACGAGCAGTACTTC. This codes for CASSLSGGPYEQYF. Using reference TRBV7-3 and TRBJ2-7 for the parts outside the CDR3, the full variable domain is GAGVSQTPSNKVTEKGKYVELRCDPISGHTALYWYRQSLGQGPEFLIYFQGTGAADDSGLPNDRFFAVRPEGSVSTLKIQRTERGDSAVYLCASSLSGGPYEQYFGPGTRLTVT.

The V gene is TRBV7-3, the J gene TRBJ2-3; the D gene could be TRBD1 or TRBD2 (7 bases each). This CDR3 contains 14 residues. CDR1 SGHTA and CDR2 FQGTGA come from the germline V gene. The V and J ends lost 1 base and 5 bases respectively, with 10 bases between them. In DNA form, the CDR3 reads TGTGCCAGCAGCTTAAGCAGGGGGGGAGATACGCAGTATTTT. It is translated as CASSLSRGGDTQYF. Full variable domain (rest looked up from reference TRBV7-3 and TRBJ2-3): GAGVSQTPSNKVTEKGKYVELRCDPISGHTALYWYRQSLGQGPEFLIYFQGTGAADDSGLPNDRFFAVRPEGSVSTLKIQRTERGDSAVYLCASSLSRGGDTQYFGPGTRLTVL.